What follows are 21 T cell receptor beta chains derived from one specimen sequenced in a study of T cell repertoires in cytomegalovirus infection. MiXCR, run by TCRdb on the reads, gives a single entry per CDR3 protein. The sample shows approximately 990,000 distinct CDR3 sequences, approximately 31% of them seen only once. Antigens for these TCRs are unknown. The sample was cultured CD8+ T cells from PBMCs, taken from culture after CMV antigen stimulation. Receptors originate from a human donor in good health (CMV status not recorded). Some clones in this sample may be carry-over from other donors' samples.

J is TRBJ1-1 and V is TRBV7-6; 7 nucleotides align to TRBD1. Germline assignment: CDR1 SGHVS and CDR2 FNYEAQ. There are 13 residues in the CDR3. J lost 6 bases, V lost 3 bases, and 4 bases had no gene match. CDR3 residues: CASSFDRVSEAFF. For the CDR3, the DNA is TGTGCCAGCAGCTTCGACAGGGTCTCTGAAGCTTTCTTT.

This clonotype appeared a few times. The CDR3 sequence: CASRSDTGELFF. CDR3 nucleotide sequence: TGTGCCAGTCGAAGTGACACCGGGGAGCTGTTTTTT. The chain employs TRBV7-3 and TRBJ2-2; D is unclear. CDR1 is SGHTA and CDR2 is FQGTGA in the germline V gene. This CDR3 contains 12 residues. The V end was cut by 9 bases, the J end by 3 bases, with 8 bases between.

The V and J genes are TRBV9 and TRBJ1-6; no reliable D call. The length of the CDR3 is 17 residues. Germline V lookup: CDR1 SGDLS, CDR2 YYNGEE. V lost 4 bases and J 0 bases, leaving 14 bases between the germline ends. As DNA, the CDR3 is TGTGCCAGCAGCTCCAACCGGGAAAGCTCCTATAATTCACCCCTCCACTTT. Amino acid sequence: CASSSNRESSYNSPLHF.

J is TRBJ2-5 and V is TRBV9; maybe TRBD2 (6 bases). There are 14 residues in the CDR3. Germline-derived CDR1 and CDR2 are SGDLS and YYNGEE. With 2 bases removed from V and 4 bases from J, the gap between germline ends came to 12 bases. The CDR3: CASSVGGVTETQYF. CDR3 bases: TGTGCCAGCAGCGTTGGCGGGGTGACAGAGACCCAGTACTTC.

J is TRBJ1-2 and V is TRBV29-1; TRBD1 matches 8 bases. The CDR3 is made up of 13 amino acids. Trimming at V came to 7 bases and at J to 3 bases, leaving 7 bases not matched to a gene. CDR1 is SQVTM, CDR2 ANQGSEA, per germline. DNA of the CDR3: TGCAGCGAGCAGACAGGGGACGACTATGGCTACACCTTC. This gives the protein CSEQTGDDYGYTF.

In its sample, this clonotype was seen many times. The chain combines TRBV7-2 with TRBJ2-1; tentatively, D is TRBD1 or TRBD2 (6 bases each). The V end lost 0 bases, the J end lost 3 bases, and 24 bases lay between the germline ends. Germline values: CDR1 SGHTA, CDR2 FQGNSA. The CDR3 contains 20 residues. CDR3 sequence reads: CASSLASREVSWDNYNEQFF. CDR3 coding DNA: TGTGCCAGCAGCTTAGCGTCTAGGGAGGTCTCTTGGGACAACTACAATGAGCAGTTCTTC.

This chain joins TRBV13 and TRBJ2-1; a possible D gene is TRBD2 (6 bases). V lost 6 bases and J lost 10, with 16 bases in between. The CDR3 covers 13 residues. The germline gives CDR1 PRHDT, CDR2 FYEKMQ (reference sequence). CDR3 amino acids: CASRKQVAGEQFF. The CDR3 nucleotides read TGTGCCAGCAGGAAACAGGTTGCGGGGGAGCAGTTCTTC.

In its sample, this clonotype was seen a few times. The V gene is TRBV5-4, the J gene TRBJ1-5; a weak D match, TRBD1 (6 bases). CDR3 length: 14 amino acids. Germline CDR1 is SGHNT and CDR2 is YYREEE (reference sequence). V lost 4 bases to trimming and J lost 3 bases, with 11 bases between them. The CDR3 region has the DNA TGTGCCAGCAGCCAAGGGGGGACCAATCAGCCCCAGCATTTT. This translates into CASSQGGTNQPQHF.

This rearrangement joins TRBV12-5 to TRBJ2-2; TRBD2 aligns across 8 bases. The CDR3 is 15 amino acids. J gave up 5 bases and V 7 bases, and 9 bases lay outside the gene matches. Germline V gene lookup returns CDR1 LGHNT and CDR2 FRNRAP. CDR3: CASAHGGGLTGELFF. CDR3 nucleotide sequence: TGTGCTAGTGCCCACGGCGGGGGGCTGACCGGGGAGCTGTTTTTT.

This clonotype was picked up a small number of times. The V and J genes are TRBV5-4 and TRBJ1-6; 9 bases are a match to TRBD1. V was pared by 5 bases and J by 13 bases, with 4 bases of the junction left unmatched. CDR3 size: 12 residues. Germline lookup yields CDR1 SGHNT and CDR2 YYREEE (reference sequence). The CDR3 loop is CASRSGTGPLHF. The DNA of the CDR3 is TGTGCCAGCAGGTCCGGGACAGGGCCCCTCCACTTT.

This sequence joins TRBV25-1 and TRBJ2-1; 12 bases map to TRBD2. V was clipped by 2 bases and J by 4 bases; unmatched bases: 3. Germline CDR1 is MGHDK and CDR2 is SYGVNS. The CDR3 spans 16 residues. The CDR3 loop is CASSEGLAGQYNEQFF. Here the CDR3 DNA reads TGTGCCAGCAGTGAAGGACTAGCGGGGCAGTACAATGAGCAGTTCTTC.

This clonotype was found a few times. The chain joins TRBV6-1 to TRBJ1-1, with no clear D. Germline CDR1 and CDR2: MNHNS and SASEGT. The CDR3 has 13 residues. V gave up 7 bases and J gave up 0 bases, with 9 bases separating them. The CDR3 spells CASKERLNTEAFF. CDR3 DNA: TGTGCCAGCAAAGAACGGCTGAACACTGAAGCTTTCTTT.

A few counts support this clonotype. The V gene is TRBV7-9, the J gene TRBJ1-4, with 7 bases aligning to TRBD1. With V trimmed by 2 bases and J by 5 bases, 5 bases remained unmatched. CDR3 length equals 15 residues. From germline, CDR1 is SEHNR and CDR2 FQNEAQ (reference sequence). Here the CDR3 reads CASSLRGQLNEKLFF. Here the CDR3 DNA reads TGTGCCAGCAGCTTACGGGGACAGTTGAATGAAAAACTGTTTTTT. Filled out from reference TRBV7-9 and TRBJ1-4, the complete variable domain reads DTGVSQNPRHKITKRGQNVTFRCDPISEHNRLYWYRQTLGQGPEFLTYFQNEAQLEKSRLLSDRFSAERPKGSFSTLEIQRTEQGDSAMYLCASSLRGQLNEKLFFGSGTQLSVL.

This sequence joins TRBV15 and TRBJ2-4; possible D gene TRBD1, 6 bases. There are 17 residues in the CDR3. CDR1 is LNHNV and CDR2 is YYDKDF in the germline V gene (reference sequence). The ends were cut back, 5 bases at V and 5 bases at J, with 22 bases in the middle. The DNA of the CDR3 is TGTGCCACCAGCCGAGGGTTGACCTACAACAGGGAAAACATTCAGTACTTC. It specifies CATSRGLTYNRENIQYF. Full variable domain (missing parts from reference TRBV15 and TRBJ2-4): DAMVIQNPRYQVTQFGKPVTLSCSQTLNHNVMYWYQQKSSQAPKLLFHYYDKDFNNEADTPDNFQSRRPNTSFCFLDIRSPGLGDTAMYLCATSRGLTYNRENIQYFGAGTRLSVL.

This clonotype was seen more than once but under ten times. The chain has TRBV27 and TRBJ1-2; TRBD1 might be the D (5 bases). CDR1 MNHEY and CDR2 SMNVEV come from the germline V gene (reference sequence). This CDR3 has 14 amino acids. The V and J ends lost 0 bases and 7 bases respectively, with 12 bases between them. CDR3 protein: CASSLSLGQGGYTF. CDR3 sequence (DNA): TGTGCCAGCAGTTTATCATTGGGCCAGGGTGGCTACACCTTC.

This clonotype was detected a few times. The chain couples TRBV6-4 to TRBJ2-1, with 12 bases aligning to TRBD2. The germline V gene has CDR1 MRHNA and CDR2 SNTAGT. V trimming: 2 bases; J trimming: 2 bases; junction bases outside the gene matches: 1. The CDR3 has 16 residues. The CDR3 DNA reads as TGTGCCAGCAGTGACACTAGCGGGGGGCCCTACAATGAGCAGTTCTTC. It specifies CASSDTSGGPYNEQFF.

This clonotype was seen only a few times. V usage is TRBV20-1 and J usage is TRBJ2-3; possibly TRBD1 or TRBD2 for D (5 bases each). CDR1 and CDR2 (germline): DFQATT, SNEGSKA (reference sequence). The V gene lost 0 bases and the J gene lost 2 bases, with 21 bases spanning the gap. CDR3 size: 18 residues. This chain's CDR3 is CSARDGSTGWDPTDTQYF. DNA for the CDR3: TGCAGTGCTAGAGATGGAAGTACAGGATGGGACCCCACAGATACGCAGTATTTT.

The V call is TRBV6-4, the J call TRBJ2-7; a weak D match, TRBD2 (5 bases). The V end was cut by 8 bases, the J end by 0 bases, with 17 bases between. Germline V lookup: CDR1 MRHNA, CDR2 SNTAGT. The CDR3 spans 15 residues. The DNA for the CDR3 is TGTGCCAGCCCCGAAAGAGGGCCGCTCTCCTACGAGCAGTACTTC. It codes for CASPERGPLSYEQYF.

This CDR3 is CASSSSPGGRNNEQFF. The CDR3 DNA reads TGCGCCAGCAGCTCAAGCCCGGGGGGCCGTAACAATGAGCAGTTCTTC. The chain links TRBV4-1 to TRBJ2-1, with D perhaps TRBD2 (7 bases). V was pared by 5 bases and J by 5 bases, with 19 bases between. This CDR3 is built from 16 residues. CDR1 is MGHRA and CDR2 is YSYEKL in the germline V gene.

The rearrangement joins TRBV28 to TRBJ1-6, with 7 bases matching TRBD1. This CDR3 has 15 amino acids. CDR1 is MDHEN and CDR2 is SYDVKM in the germline V gene. The V gene end was trimmed by 4 bases and the J gene end by 6 bases; junction bases not matched to a gene: 6. The DNA of the CDR3 is TGTGCCAGCAGTTCCGGACAGGCATTTAATTCACCCCTCCACTTT. This gives the protein CASSSGQAFNSPLHF.

The chain combines TRBV27 with TRBJ2-5; tentatively, D is TRBD1 or TRBD2 (6 bases each). The CDR3 consists of 15 residues. Germline V lookup: CDR1 MNHEY, CDR2 SMNVEV (reference sequence). V shed 5 bases and J shed 5 bases, with 18 bases lying between them. CDR3 nucleotide sequence: TGTGCCAGCAGTCCCATAAGGGGGGTAGGGGAGACCCAGTACTTC. This translates into CASSPIRGVGETQYF.